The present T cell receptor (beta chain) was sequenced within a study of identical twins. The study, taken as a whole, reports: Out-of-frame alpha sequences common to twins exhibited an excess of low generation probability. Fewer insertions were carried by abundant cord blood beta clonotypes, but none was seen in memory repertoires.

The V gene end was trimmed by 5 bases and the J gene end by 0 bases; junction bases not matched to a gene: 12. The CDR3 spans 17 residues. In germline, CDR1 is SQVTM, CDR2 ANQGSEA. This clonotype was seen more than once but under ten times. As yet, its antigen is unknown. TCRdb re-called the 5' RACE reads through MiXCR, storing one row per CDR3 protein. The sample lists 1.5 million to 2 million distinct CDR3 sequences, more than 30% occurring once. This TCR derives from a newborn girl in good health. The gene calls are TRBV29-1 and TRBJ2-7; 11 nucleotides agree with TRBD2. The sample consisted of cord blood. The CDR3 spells CSVFSGRAEGTSYEQYF. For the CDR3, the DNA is TGCAGCGTTTTTAGCGGGAGGGCCGAGGGCACCTCCTACGAGCAGTACTTC.